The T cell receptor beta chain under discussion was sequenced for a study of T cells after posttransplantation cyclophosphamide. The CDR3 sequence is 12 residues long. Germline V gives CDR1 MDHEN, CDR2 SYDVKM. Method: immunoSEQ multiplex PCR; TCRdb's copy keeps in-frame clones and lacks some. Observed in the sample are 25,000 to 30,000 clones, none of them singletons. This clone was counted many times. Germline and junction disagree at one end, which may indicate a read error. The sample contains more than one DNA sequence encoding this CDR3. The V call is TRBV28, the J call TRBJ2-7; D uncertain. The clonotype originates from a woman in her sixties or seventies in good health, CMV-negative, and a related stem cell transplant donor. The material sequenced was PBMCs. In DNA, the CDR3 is TGTGCCAGCAGTCGGGTATCCTACGAGCAGTATTTC. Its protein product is CASSRVSYEQYF.